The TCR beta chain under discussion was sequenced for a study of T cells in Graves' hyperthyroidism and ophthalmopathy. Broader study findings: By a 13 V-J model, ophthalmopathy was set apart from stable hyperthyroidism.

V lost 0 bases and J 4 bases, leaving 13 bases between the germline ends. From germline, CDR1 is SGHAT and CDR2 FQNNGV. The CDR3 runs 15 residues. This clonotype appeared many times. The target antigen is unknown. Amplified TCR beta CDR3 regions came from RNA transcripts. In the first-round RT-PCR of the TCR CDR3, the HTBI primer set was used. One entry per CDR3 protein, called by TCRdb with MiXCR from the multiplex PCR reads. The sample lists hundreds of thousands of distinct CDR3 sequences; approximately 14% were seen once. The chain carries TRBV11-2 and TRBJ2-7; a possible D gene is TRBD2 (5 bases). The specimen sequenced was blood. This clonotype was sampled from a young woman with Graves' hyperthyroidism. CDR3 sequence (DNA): TGTGCCAGCAGCTTAGATTTGGACTTGCGTTACGAGCAGTACTTC. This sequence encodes CASSLDLDLRYEQYF.